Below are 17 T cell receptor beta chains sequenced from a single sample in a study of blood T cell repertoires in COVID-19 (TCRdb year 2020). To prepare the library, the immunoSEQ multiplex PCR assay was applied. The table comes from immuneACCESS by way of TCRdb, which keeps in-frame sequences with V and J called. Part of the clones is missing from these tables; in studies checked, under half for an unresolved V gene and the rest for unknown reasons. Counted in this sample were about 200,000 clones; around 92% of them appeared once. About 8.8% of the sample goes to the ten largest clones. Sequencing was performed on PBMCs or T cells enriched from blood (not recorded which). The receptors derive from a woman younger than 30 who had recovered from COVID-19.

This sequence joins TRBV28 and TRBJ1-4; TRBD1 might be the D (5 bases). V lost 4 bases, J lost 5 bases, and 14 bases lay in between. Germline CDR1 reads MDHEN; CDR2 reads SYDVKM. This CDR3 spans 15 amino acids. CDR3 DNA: TGTGCCAGCAGTTCTATCGGGGGTAACAATGAAAAACTGTTTTTT. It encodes CASSSIGGNNEKLFF.

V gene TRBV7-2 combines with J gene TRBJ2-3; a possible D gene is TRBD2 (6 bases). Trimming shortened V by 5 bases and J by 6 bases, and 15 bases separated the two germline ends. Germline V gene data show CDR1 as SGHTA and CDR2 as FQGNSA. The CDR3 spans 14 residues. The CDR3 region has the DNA TGTGCCAGCAGCCTCACCCTGGAGGGCGATACGCAGTATTTT. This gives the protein CASSLTLEGDTQYF.

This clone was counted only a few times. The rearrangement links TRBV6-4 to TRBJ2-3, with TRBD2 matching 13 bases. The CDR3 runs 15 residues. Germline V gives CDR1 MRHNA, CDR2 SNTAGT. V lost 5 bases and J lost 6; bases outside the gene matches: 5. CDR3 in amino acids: CASSRTSGGQDTQYF. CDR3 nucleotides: TGTGCCAGCAGTCGGACTAGCGGGGGTCAGGATACGCAGTATTTT.

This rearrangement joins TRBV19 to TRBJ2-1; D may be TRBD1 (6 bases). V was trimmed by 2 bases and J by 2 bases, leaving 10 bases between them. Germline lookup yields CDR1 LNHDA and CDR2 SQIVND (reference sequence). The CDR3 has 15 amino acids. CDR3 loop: CASSIRGTTYNEQFF. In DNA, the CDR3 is TGTGCCAGTAGTATAAGGGGGACGACCTACAATGAGCAGTTCTTC.

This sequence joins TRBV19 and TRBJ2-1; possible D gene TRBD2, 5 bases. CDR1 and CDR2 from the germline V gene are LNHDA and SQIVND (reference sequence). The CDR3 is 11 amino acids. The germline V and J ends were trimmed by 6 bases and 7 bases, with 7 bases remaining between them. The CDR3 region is CASSRGNEQFF. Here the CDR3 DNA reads TGTGCCAGTAGCCGGGGTAATGAGCAGTTCTTC.

The CDR3 sequence: CASSMGQGAVNTEAFF. Written as DNA, the CDR3 is TGTGCCAGCAGCATGGGACAGGGGGCGGTGAACACTGAAGCTTTCTTT. The chain has TRBV5-5 and TRBJ1-1, with 12 bases lining up with TRBD1. Losses at the gene ends were 4 bases for V and 0 bases for J; bases not matched to a gene: 4. The CDR3 contains 16 residues. Germline V lookup: CDR1 SGHKS, CDR2 YYEKEE (reference sequence). Combining the CDR3 with reference TRBV5-5 and TRBJ1-1 gives the whole variable domain DAGVTQSPTHLIKTRGQQVTLRCSPISGHKSVSWYQQVLGQGPQFIFQYYEKEERGRGNFPDRFSARQFPNYSSELNVNALLLGDSALYLCASSMGQGAVNTEAFFGQGTRLTVV.

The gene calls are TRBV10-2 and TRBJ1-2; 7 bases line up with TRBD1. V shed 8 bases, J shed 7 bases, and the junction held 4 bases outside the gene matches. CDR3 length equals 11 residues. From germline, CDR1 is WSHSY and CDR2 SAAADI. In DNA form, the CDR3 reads TGCGCCAGCTTCGGGGACAGTGGCTACACCTTC. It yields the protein CASFGDSGYTF.

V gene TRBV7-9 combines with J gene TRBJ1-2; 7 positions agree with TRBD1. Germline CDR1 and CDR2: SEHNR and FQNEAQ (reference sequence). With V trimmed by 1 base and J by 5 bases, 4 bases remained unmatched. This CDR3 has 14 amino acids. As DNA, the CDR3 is TGTGCCAGCAGCTTAGTGGGACAGATATATGGCTACACCTTC. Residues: CASSLVGQIYGYTF.

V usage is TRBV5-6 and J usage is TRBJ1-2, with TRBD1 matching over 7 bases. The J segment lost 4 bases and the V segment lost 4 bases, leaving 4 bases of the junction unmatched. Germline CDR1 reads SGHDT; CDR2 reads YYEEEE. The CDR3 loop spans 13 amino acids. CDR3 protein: CASSEGQSYGYTF. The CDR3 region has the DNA TGTGCCAGCAGCGAGGGACAGAGCTATGGCTACACCTTC.

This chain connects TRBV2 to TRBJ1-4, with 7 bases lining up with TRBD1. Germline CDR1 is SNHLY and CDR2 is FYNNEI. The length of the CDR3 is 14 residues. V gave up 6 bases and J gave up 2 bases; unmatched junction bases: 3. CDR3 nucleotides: TGTGCCAGCAGGACAGGGTCCACTAATGAAAAACTGTTTTTT. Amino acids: CASRTGSTNEKLFF.

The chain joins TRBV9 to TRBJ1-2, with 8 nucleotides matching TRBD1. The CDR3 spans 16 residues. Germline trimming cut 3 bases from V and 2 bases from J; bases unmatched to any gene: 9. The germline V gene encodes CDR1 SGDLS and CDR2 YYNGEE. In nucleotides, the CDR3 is TGTGCCAGCAGCGCAACAGGGGGAATACGGAACTATGGCTACACCTTC. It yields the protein CASSATGGIRNYGYTF. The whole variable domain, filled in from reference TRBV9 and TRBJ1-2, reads DSGVTQTPKHLITATGQRVTLRCSPRSGDLSVYWYQQSLDQGLQFLIQYYNGEERAKGNILERFSAQQFPDLHSELNLSSLELGDSALYFCASSATGGIRNYGYTFGSGTRLTVV.

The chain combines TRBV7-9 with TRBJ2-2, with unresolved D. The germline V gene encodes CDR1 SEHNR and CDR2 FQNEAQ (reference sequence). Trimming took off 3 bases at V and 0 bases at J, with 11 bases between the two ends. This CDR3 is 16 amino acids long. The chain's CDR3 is CASSFYPVTNTGELFF. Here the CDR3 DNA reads TGTGCCAGCAGCTTTTATCCAGTCACGAACACCGGGGAGCTGTTTTTT.

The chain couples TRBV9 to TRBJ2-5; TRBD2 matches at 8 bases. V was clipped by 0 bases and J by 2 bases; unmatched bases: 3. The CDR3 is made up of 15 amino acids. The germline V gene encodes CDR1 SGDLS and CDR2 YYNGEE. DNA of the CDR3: TGTGCCAGCAGCGTAGACAGCGGGGGACAAGAGACCCAGTACTTC. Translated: CASSVDSGGQETQYF. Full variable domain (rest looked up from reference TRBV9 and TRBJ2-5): DSGVTQTPKHLITATGQRVTLRCSPRSGDLSVYWYQQSLDQGLQFLIQYYNGEERAKGNILERFSAQQFPDLHSELNLSSLELGDSALYFCASSVDSGGQETQYFGPGTRLLVL.

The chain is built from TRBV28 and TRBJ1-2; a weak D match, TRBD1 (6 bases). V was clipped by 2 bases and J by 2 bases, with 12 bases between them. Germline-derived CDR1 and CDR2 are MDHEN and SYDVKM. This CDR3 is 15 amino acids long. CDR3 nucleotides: TGTGCCAGCAGTTTAGTGTTCACAGGGAACTATGGCTACACCTTC. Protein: CASSLVFTGNYGYTF.

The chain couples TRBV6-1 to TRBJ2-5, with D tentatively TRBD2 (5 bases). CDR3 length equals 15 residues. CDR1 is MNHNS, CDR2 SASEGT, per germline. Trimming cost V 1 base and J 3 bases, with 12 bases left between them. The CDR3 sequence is CASSEVRELEETQYF. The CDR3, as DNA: TGTGCCAGCAGTGAAGTAAGGGAGTTAGAAGAGACCCAGTACTTC.

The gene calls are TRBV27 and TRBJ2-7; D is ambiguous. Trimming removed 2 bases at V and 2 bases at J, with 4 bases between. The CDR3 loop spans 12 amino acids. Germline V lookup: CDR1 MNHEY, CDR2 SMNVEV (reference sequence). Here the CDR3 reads CASSLLTYEQYF. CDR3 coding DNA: TGTGCCAGCAGTTTACTAACCTACGAGCAGTACTTC.

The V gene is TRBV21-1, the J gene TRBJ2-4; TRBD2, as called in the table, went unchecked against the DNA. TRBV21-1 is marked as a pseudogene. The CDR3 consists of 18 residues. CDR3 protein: CASSNCVVLAGGGNIQYF. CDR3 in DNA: TGTGCCAGCAGCAATTGTGTCGTTTTGGCGGGGGGAGGAAACATTCAGTACTTC.